This T cell receptor beta chain was recorded in a study of CD8 T cells in ankylosing spondylitis. Turning to this clonotype: Its antigen is currently unknown.

Study-wide points: The clones that were linked to disease were reported to be significantly enriched in matched synovial fluid samples from ankylosing spondylitis patients. There were earlier reports of some motif variants in reactive arthritis synovial fluid and blood. A CD8+ phenotype characterized the disease-linked clones, which were relatively rare in peripheral blood.

Quantitative 5'-RACE with molecular barcodes generated TCR beta libraries. TCRdb reanalysed the 5' RACE reads using MiXCR and keeps one entry per CDR3 protein. The sample holds about 260,000 distinct CDR3 sequences, roughly a quarter seen once. V was trimmed by 1 base and J by 2 bases, leaving 11 bases between them. CDR3 size: 15 residues. The germline gives CDR1 SGHAT, CDR2 FQNNGV. The sequencing input was blood, either unsorted or a sorted T cell fraction (not recorded which). The chain carries TRBV11-2 and TRBJ2-5, with D tentatively TRBD1 or TRBD2 (5 bases each). The receptor comes from a male donor with ankylosing spondylitis or in good health (not recorded which). For the CDR3, the DNA is TGTGCCAGCAGCTTAGTCCCGGGGACGCAAGAGACCCAGTACTTC. Translated, it gives CASSLVPGTQETQYF.